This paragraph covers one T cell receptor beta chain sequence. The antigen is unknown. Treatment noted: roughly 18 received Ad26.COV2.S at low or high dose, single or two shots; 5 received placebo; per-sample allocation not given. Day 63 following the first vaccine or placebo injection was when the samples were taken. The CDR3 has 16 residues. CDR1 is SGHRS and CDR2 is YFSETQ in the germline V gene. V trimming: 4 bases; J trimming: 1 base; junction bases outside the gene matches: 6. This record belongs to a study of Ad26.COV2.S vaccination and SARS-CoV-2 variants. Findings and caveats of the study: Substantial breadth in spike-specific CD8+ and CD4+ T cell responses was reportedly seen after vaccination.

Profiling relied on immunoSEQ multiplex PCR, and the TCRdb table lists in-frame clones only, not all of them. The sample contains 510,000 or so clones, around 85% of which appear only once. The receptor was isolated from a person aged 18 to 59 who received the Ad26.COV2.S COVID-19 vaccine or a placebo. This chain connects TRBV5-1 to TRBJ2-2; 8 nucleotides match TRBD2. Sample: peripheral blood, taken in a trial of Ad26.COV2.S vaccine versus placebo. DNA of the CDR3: TGCGCCAGCAGCAAACTCAGCGGGAGGAACACCGGGGAGCTGTTTTTT. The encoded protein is CASSKLSGRNTGELFF.